What follows are 14 T cell receptor beta chains derived from one specimen sequenced in a study of response to subunit inactivated influenza vaccine. MiXCR, run by TCRdb on the RT-PCR reads, gives a single entry per CDR3 protein. The sample has 550,000 to 800,000 distinct CDR3 sequences; around a sixth are singletons. The source material was PBMCs from blood, sampled about 13 days after vaccination. All receptors derive from a man in his fifties or sixties who received an inactivated influenza vaccine.

This clonotype was counted only a few times. The chain is built from TRBV6-4 and TRBJ2-3; a weak D match, TRBD2 (5 bases). Germline CDR1 and CDR2: MRHNA and SNTAGT. Trimming left V 0 bases short and J 1 base short, with 8 bases between. The CDR3 extends over 15 amino acids. CDR3 protein: CASSDSIGGTDTQYF. CDR3 coding DNA: TGTGCCAGCAGTGACTCGATCGGGGGCACAGATACGCAGTATTTT.

The gene calls are TRBV28 and TRBJ2-3; possibly TRBD1 for D (5 bases). This CDR3 spans 12 amino acids. The germline gives CDR1 MDHEN, CDR2 SYDVKM. V shed 9 bases and J shed 0 bases, with 7 bases lying between them. The CDR3 reads CASRQSTDTQYF. The DNA for the CDR3 is TGTGCCAGTCGACAGAGCACAGATACGCAGTATTTT.

This chain connects TRBV20-1 to TRBJ2-7; D call uncertain. In germline, CDR1 is DFQATT, CDR2 SNEGSKA (reference sequence). Trimming pared 3 bases from V and 4 bases from J, leaving 13 bases between. This CDR3 spans 13 amino acids. The CDR3 nucleotides read TGCAGTGCTAGGTCGGTGACCCGTTACGAGCAGTACTTC. As protein: CSARSVTRYEQYF.

This clonotype has just a few counts. The chain joins TRBV7-2 to TRBJ2-7, with a possible D match to TRBD1 (6 bases). The CDR3 covers 14 residues. Germline lookup yields CDR1 SGHTA and CDR2 FQGNSA. Trimming pared 5 bases from V and 2 bases from J, leaving 13 bases between. CDR3 region: CASSMDGTTYEQYF. The CDR3 DNA is TGTGCCAGCAGCATGGACGGGACAACCTACGAGCAGTACTTC.

This clonotype was observed a handful of times. The gene calls are TRBV20-1 and TRBJ2-1; 13 bases align to TRBD2. V lost 3 bases to trimming and J lost 3 bases; unmatched junction nucleotides: 8. The CDR3 runs 17 residues. CDR1 and CDR2 (germline): DFQATT, SNEGSKA (reference sequence). CDR3 amino acids: CSASPLTSGRNYNEQFF. In nucleotides, the CDR3 is TGCAGTGCTAGTCCTCTGACTAGCGGGAGGAACTACAATGAGCAGTTCTTC.

The chain uses TRBV5-5 and TRBJ2-6; D perhaps matches TRBD2 (6 bases). Germline CDR1 reads SGHKS; CDR2 reads YYEKEE (reference sequence). Trimming removed 2 bases at V and 0 bases at J, with 15 bases between. This CDR3 region has 18 residues. CDR3 nucleotides: TGTGCCAGCAGCTTCCTTAGCGGACCGGTCTCTGGGGCCAACGTCCTGACTTTC. Its translation: CASSFLSGPVSGANVLTF.

At least ten counts were recorded for this clonotype. This chain uses TRBV28 with TRBJ1-2; D is unclear. The ends were cut back, 2 bases at V and 0 bases at J, with 1 base in the middle. The germline gives CDR1 MDHEN, CDR2 SYDVKM. The CDR3 has 12 amino acids. As DNA, the CDR3 is TGTGCCAGCAGTTTAGCTAACTATGGCTACACCTTC. Its translation: CASSLANYGYTF.

This clonotype has a handful of counts. The V and J genes are TRBV6-1 and TRBJ1-5, with 8 positions matching TRBD1. V lost 4 bases, J lost 7 bases, and 6 bases stayed unmatched. CDR3 length equals 14 residues. Germline values: CDR1 MNHNS, CDR2 SASEGT. The CDR3 nucleotides are TGTGCCAGCAGTGCCAGGGGGCTGGTCCAGCCCCAGCATTTT. Translating gives CASSARGLVQPQHF.

The chain links TRBV19 to TRBJ1-6; the D is unclear. This CDR3 comprises 19 residues. Germline V CDR1 and CDR2: LNHDA, SQIVND (reference sequence). Trimming stripped 6 bases from V and 0 bases from J, with 21 bases between. The CDR3 here is CASRGGSTDVSSYNSPLHF. CDR3 nucleotide sequence: TGTGCCAGTAGGGGAGGCAGCACGGACGTGAGCTCCTATAATTCACCCCTCCACTTT.

Ten or more counts support this clonotype. V usage is TRBV12-3 or TRBV12-4 and J usage is TRBJ2-5; 8 positions match TRBD1. Trimming took 8 bases from V and 9 from J; bases not matched to a gene: 5. CDR3 size: 11 residues. This chain's CDR3 is CASSDRASQYF. The CDR3 DNA follows: TGTGCCAGCTCGGACAGGGCCTCCCAGTACTTC.

This clonotype was picked up many times. This chain connects TRBV27 to TRBJ2-7; D assignment may be TRBD1 or TRBD2 (5 bases each). The germline CDR1 and CDR2 sequences are MNHEY and SMNVEV (reference sequence). V lost 3 bases and J 7 bases, leaving 13 bases between the germline ends. CDR3 length equals 13 residues. In DNA, the CDR3 is TGTGCCAGCAGTTTGGGACCGGGGAGAGAGCAGTACTTC. Protein product: CASSLGPGREQYF.

Turning to this clonotype: A much larger clone differs from this one at a single base, so this may be a read error. This chain links TRBV7-8 with TRBJ2-3, with a weak D call TRBD1 (5 bases). The CDR3 consists of 13 residues. Trimming shortened V by 3 bases and J by 6 bases, and 10 bases separated the two germline ends. From germline, CDR1 is SGHVS and CDR2 FQNEAQ. DNA of the CDR3: TGTGCCAGCAGCTTGCAGGGTTTTGATACGCAGTATTTT. Amino acids: CASSLQGFDTQYF. Full variable domain (remainder filled in from reference TRBV7-8 and TRBJ2-3): GAGVSQSPRYKVAKRGQDVALRCDPISGHVSLFWYQQALGQGPEFLTYFQNEAQLDKSGLPSDRFFAERPEGSVSTLKIQRTQQEDSAVYLCASSLQGFDTQYFGPGTRLTVL.

The V and J genes are TRBV21-1 and TRBJ2-1. TRBV21-1 is a recognized pseudogene. The CDR3 totals 17 residues. The DNA of the CDR3 is TGTGCCAGCAGCAAAGGGGGTAACGGCGGAGCCTACAATGAGCAGTTCTTC. Amino acids: CASSKGGNGGAYNEQFF.

In this sample, this clonotype turned up a few times. The gene calls are TRBV29-1 and TRBJ1-2, with D hard to call. The germline V and J ends were trimmed by 6 bases and 0 bases, with 14 bases remaining between them. Germline-derived CDR1 and CDR2 are SQVTM and ANQGSEA. The CDR3 totals 14 residues. CDR3 amino acids: CSVPQTDSNYGYTF. In DNA form, the CDR3 reads TGCAGCGTGCCTCAGACCGACTCTAACTATGGCTACACCTTC.